The T cell receptor beta chain under discussion was sequenced for a study of patients and donors after allogeneic stem cell transplantation. The CDR3 has 14 residues. The V end lost 5 bases, the J end lost 10 bases, and 17 bases lay between the germline ends. TCRdb re-called the RT-PCR reads with MiXCR, one entry per CDR3 protein. The table lists approximately 210,000 distinct CDR3 sequences, 41% of them singletons. The chain is built from TRBV12-3 or TRBV12-4 and TRBJ1-4, with D tentatively TRBD1 (5 bases). This clonotype was obtained from a human donor who was either an allogeneic HSCT recipient or a stem cell or donor lymphocyte infusion donor (not recorded which). It is not recorded whose cells these are; they may come from a transplant donor. The material sequenced was blood, either unsorted or a sorted T cell fraction (not recorded which). CDR3 sequence reads: CASSPDSYPGKLFF. The DNA for the CDR3 is TGTGCCAGCAGTCCCGACAGTTACCCAGGAAAACTGTTTTTT.